The TCR beta chain under discussion was sequenced for a study of blood T cell repertoires in COVID-19. Looking at the study overall: Sample material is recorded as cDNA or gDNA derived from T cells, B-cell-depleted T cells, or PBMCs.

Method: immunoSEQ multiplex PCR; TCRdb's copy keeps in-frame clones and lacks some. Among approximately 190,000 clones listed, 75% to 90% were seen once. CDR3 length equals 14 residues. J lost 7 bases, V lost 7 bases, and 8 bases had no gene match. The V gene's germline CDR1 is MNHEY and CDR2 SVGAGI. This chain connects TRBV6-5 to TRBJ1-5; TRBD1 matches at 9 bases. Material for sequencing was peripheral blood. The sequence was obtained from a woman in her forties with acute or convalescent COVID-19. This chain's CDR3 is CASIWNRGLQPQHF. The DNA for the CDR3 is TGTGCCAGCATTTGGAACAGGGGGCTACAGCCCCAGCATTTT.